The 30 T cell receptor beta chains listed next were all sequenced from one sample in a study of vaccination effects on CD4 cells after COVID-19. Isolating CD4+ T cells followed roughly ten days of culture. The repertoire was sequenced with immunoSEQ multiplex PCR; TCRdb's copy has only in-frame clones and lacks some. The table lists some 40,000 clones, roughly 82% of them singletons. Their target antigens are unknown. The input for sequencing was CD4+ T cells from PBMCs cultured without peptide, taken before COVID-19 vaccination. The receptors were sampled from a human donor who received a COVID-19 vaccine.

The chain employs TRBV5-1 and TRBJ2-1; D remains ambiguous. Germline CDR1 and CDR2: SGHRS and YFSETQ. Trimming stripped 0 bases from V and 5 bases from J, with 21 bases between. This CDR3 has 18 amino acids. CDR3 coding DNA: TGCGCCAGCAGCTTGGCACCGTACCCGACCGGAGCTAACAATGAGCAGTTCTTC. Translation: CASSLAPYPTGANNEQFF. Looking up the rest from reference TRBV5-1 and TRBJ2-1 gives the full variable domain: KAGVTQTPRYLIKTRGQQVTLSCSPISGHRSVSWYQQTPGQGLQFLFEYFSETQRNKGNFPGRFSGRQFSNSRSEMNVSTLELGDSALYLCASSLAPYPTGANNEQFFGPGTRLTVL.

The gene calls are TRBV9 and TRBJ2-2, with 10 positions matching TRBD2. This CDR3 region has 16 residues. Germline CDR1 reads SGDLS; CDR2 reads YYNGEE. The ends lost 0 bases at V and 6 bases at J; junction bases unmatched: 5. The CDR3 sequence is CASSVALAGVPGELFF. In DNA, the CDR3 is TGTGCCAGCAGCGTAGCCCTAGCGGGGGTGCCCGGGGAGCTGTTTTTT.

The chain recombines TRBV4-1 with TRBJ2-5, with TRBD2 matching 8 bases. J gave up 4 bases and V 3 bases, and 7 bases lay outside the gene matches. The CDR3 is 15 amino acids. Germline CDR1 and CDR2: MGHRA and YSYEKL. The CDR3 DNA reads as TGCGCCAGCAGCCACGGCGATCGGGGGGGAGAGACCCAGTACTTC. Its protein product is CASSHGDRGGETQYF.

The V and J genes are TRBV2 and TRBJ1-1, with TRBD1 identical over 12 bases. V was clipped by 6 bases and J by 4 bases; unmatched bases: 6. Germline lookup yields CDR1 SNHLY and CDR2 FYNNEI. This CDR3 comprises 15 residues. For the CDR3, the DNA is TGTGCCAGCAGCCGGGACAGGGGGCTAATCACTGAAGCTTTCTTT. This encodes CASSRDRGLITEAFF.

The chain recombines TRBV28 with TRBJ1-5, with TRBD1 identical over 7 bases. The ends lost 5 bases at V and 0 bases at J; junction bases unmatched: 10. The CDR3 is made up of 17 amino acids. Germline V CDR1 and CDR2: MDHEN, SYDVKM. CDR3 nucleotide sequence: TGTGCCAGCAGTCCGCCTCCGGGACAGTATAGCAATCAGCCCCAGCATTTT. Translating gives CASSPPPGQYSNQPQHF.

The sample holds one count of this clone. The V call is TRBV28, the J call TRBJ2-1, with D perhaps matching TRBD1 (6 bases). From germline, CDR1 is MDHEN and CDR2 SYDVKM. V lost 8 bases and J lost 3, with 11 bases in between. The CDR3 is 13 amino acids. CDR3 residues: CASLPGHYNEQFF. In nucleotides, the CDR3 is TGTGCCAGCTTGCCGGGACACTACAATGAGCAGTTCTTC. The entire variable domain, with the rest obtained from reference TRBV28 and TRBJ2-1, is as follows: DVKVTQSSRYLVKRTGEKVFLECVQDMDHENMFWYRQDPGLGLRLIYFSYDVKMKEKGDIPEGYSVSREKKERFSLILESASTNQTSMYLCASLPGHYNEQFFGPGTRLTVL.

J is TRBJ1-1 and V is TRBV19, with 7 bases that match TRBD1. Germline V gene sequence: CDR1 LNHDA, CDR2 SQIVND (reference sequence). There are 16 residues in the CDR3. The V and J ends lost 4 bases and 3 bases, in that order; junction bases with no gene match: 11. CDR3 coding DNA: TGTGCCAGTAGTAGAGGGGGCGAGGTTTGGGACACTGAAGCTTTCTTT. It codes for CASSRGGEVWDTEAFF.

The chain links TRBV19 to TRBJ2-1, with 9 bases aligning to TRBD1. The CDR3 totals 17 residues. Germline V CDR1 and CDR2: LNHDA, SQIVND (reference sequence). V lost 4 bases, J lost 2 bases, and 9 bases stayed unmatched. The CDR3 DNA follows: TGTGCCAGTAGTAAGCGGGACAGGGCCCCCACCTACAATGAGCAGTTCTTC. Encoded protein: CASSKRDRAPTYNEQFF.

The chain couples TRBV19 to TRBJ1-2, with 10 bases aligning to TRBD1. V was pared by 5 bases and J by 4 bases, with 7 bases of the junction left unmatched. From germline, CDR1 is LNHDA and CDR2 SQIVND (reference sequence). The CDR3 runs 15 residues. This CDR3 reads CASSSRDRGFYGYTF. The CDR3 nucleotides read TGTGCCAGTAGTTCTCGGGACAGGGGATTCTATGGCTACACCTTC.

V gene TRBV7-2 combines with J gene TRBJ2-7; D is possibly TRBD1 or TRBD2 (6 bases each). Trimming removed 1 base at V and 4 bases at J, with 11 bases between. The germline V gene encodes CDR1 SGHTA and CDR2 FQGNSA. The CDR3 has 14 amino acids. This CDR3 is CASSLGGGMYEQYV. The DNA for the CDR3 is TGTGCCAGCAGCTTAGGAGGGGGGATGTACGAGCAGTACGTC.

This clone was seen just once. V usage is TRBV28 and J usage is TRBJ2-3; the D is unclear. CDR3 length: 12 residues. The ends were cut back, 7 bases at V and 3 bases at J, with 8 bases in the middle. Germline V gives CDR1 MDHEN, CDR2 SYDVKM. As DNA, the CDR3 is TGTGCCAGCACCGAAAAAACAGATACGCAGTATTTT. The encoded protein is CASTEKTDTQYF. The full variable domain, completed using reference TRBV28 and TRBJ2-3, is DVKVTQSSRYLVKRTGEKVFLECVQDMDHENMFWYRQDPGLGLRLIYFSYDVKMKEKGDIPEGYSVSREKKERFSLILESASTNQTSMYLCASTEKTDTQYFGPGTRLTVL.

This clone was observed a handful of times. This rearrangement joins TRBV24-1 to TRBJ2-3; D is uncertain. This CDR3 spans 13 amino acids. Germline V gene sequence: CDR1 KGHDR, CDR2 SFDVKD. With 10 bases removed from V and 9 bases from J, the gap between germline ends came to 19 bases. The CDR3 region has the DNA TGTGCCACTCAGCCTCAGCTATCTGGGACGCAGTATTTT. It codes for CATQPQLSGTQYF.

The chain carries TRBV6-2 or TRBV6-3 and TRBJ1-1; D ambiguous. Trimming left V 6 bases short and J 1 base short, with 15 bases between. The V gene's germline CDR1 is MNHEY and CDR2 SVGEGT. This CDR3 is 15 amino acids long. CDR3 sequence: CASSPLGRPNTEAFF. The CDR3 DNA sequence: TGTGCCAGCAGCCCGCTAGGCCGACCGAACACTGAAGCTTTCTTT.

This chain links TRBV6-5 with TRBJ1-2; D not resolved. Trimming took off 0 bases at V and 0 bases at J, with 8 bases between the two ends. Germline assignment: CDR1 MNHEY and CDR2 SVGAGI. CDR3 length: 15 residues. This CDR3 reads CASSYSGTPNYGYTF. In nucleotides, the CDR3 is TGTGCCAGCAGTTACTCTGGAACACCTAACTATGGCTACACCTTC.

The chain is built from TRBV5-1 and TRBJ2-3; a weak D match, TRBD2 (5 bases). Deletions cut 2 bases from V and 6 bases from J, with 13 bases between. Germline V lookup: CDR1 SGHRS, CDR2 YFSETQ. The CDR3 is made up of 14 amino acids. The chain's CDR3 is CASSLTLLGDTQYF. In nucleotides, the CDR3 is TGCGCCAGCAGCTTAACGTTACTAGGCGATACGCAGTATTTT.

The rearrangement links TRBV6-6 to TRBJ2-1, with D possibly TRBD1 on 5 matching bases. Germline V gene sequence: CDR1 MNHNY, CDR2 SVGAGI (reference sequence). The CDR3 is 13 amino acids. Trimming took 7 bases from V and 6 from J, leaving 13 bases between them. CDR3 region: CASKRQYFNEQFF. The CDR3 DNA is TGTGCCAGCAAAAGACAGTATTTCAATGAGCAGTTCTTC.

The gene calls are TRBV25-1 and TRBJ1-4, with D possibly TRBD1 on 5 matching bases. V dropped 3 bases and J dropped 1 base, with 9 bases sitting between them. From germline, CDR1 is MGHDK and CDR2 SYGVNS. CDR3 size: 15 residues. The CDR3 nucleotides read TGTGCCAGCAGTGAGGGGGGAAAAACTAATGAAAAACTGTTTTTT. As protein: CASSEGGKTNEKLFF.

The rearrangement uses TRBV5-8 and TRBJ1-2, with D maybe TRBD1 (5 bases). The CDR3 is 11 residues long. Between the trimmed V and J ends, which lost 0 bases and 13 bases, there was a span of 10 bases. CDR1 is SGHTS, CDR2 YDEGEE, per germline. CDR3 amino acids: CASSLDQGTTF. CDR3 DNA: TGTGCCAGCAGCTTGGACCAGGGAACCACCTTC.

The rearrangement uses TRBV27 and TRBJ1-2; 8 nucleotides agree with TRBD1. Unmatched junction bases numbered 6, after V lost 6 bases and J lost 3 bases. The CDR3 covers 14 residues. Germline CDR1 is MNHEY and CDR2 is SMNVEV (reference sequence). CDR3 nucleotide sequence: TGTGCCAGCAGGAAACAGGGGGTCGACTATGGCTACACCTTC. Protein product: CASRKQGVDYGYTF.

J is TRBJ2-7 and V is TRBV7-9; the match to TRBD1 covers 7 bases. The CDR3 has 13 residues. V lost 2 bases, J lost 6 bases, and 4 bases stayed unmatched. Germline lookup yields CDR1 SEHNR and CDR2 FQNEAQ (reference sequence). CDR3 nucleotide sequence: TGTGCCAGCAGCTTAACAGGGGAACGCGAGCAGTACGTC. This translates into CASSLTGEREQYV.

The chain recombines TRBV10-1 with TRBJ1-1; D remains unclear. This CDR3 comprises 13 residues. Germline V lookup: CDR1 WNHNN, CDR2 SYGVQD (reference sequence). Trimming took 3 bases from V and 0 from J, leaving 5 bases between them. CDR3 DNA sequence: TGCGCCAGCAGTGAAAAGCTGAACACTGAAGCTTTCTTT. This translates into CASSEKLNTEAFF.

The CDR3 bases are TGCGCCAGCAGCTTTCTCCCGGAGGGCTCCTACGAGCAGTACGTC. This sequence encodes CASSFLPEGSYEQYV. J is TRBJ2-7 and V is TRBV5-1; D is possibly TRBD2 (6 bases). The germline gives CDR1 SGHRS, CDR2 YFSETQ. V was trimmed by 2 bases and J by 0 bases, leaving 12 bases between them. The CDR3 length is 15 residues.

J is TRBJ1-1 and V is TRBV4-2; D gene ambiguous. This CDR3 has 14 residues. Germline lookup yields CDR1 LGHNA and CDR2 YNFKEQ. V gave up 0 bases and J gave up 11 bases, with 16 bases separating them. The CDR3 DNA is TGTGCCAGCAGCCAAGATTGGCAGGACCATCGGGCTTTCTTT. It yields the protein CASSQDWQDHRAFF.

V usage is TRBV3-1 (or the pseudogene TRBV3-2) and J usage is TRBJ2-1; 11 bases align to TRBD2. The CDR3 loop spans 16 amino acids. Germline assignment: CDR1 LGHDT and CDR2 YNNKEL (reference sequence). The V and J ends lost 1 base and 7 bases, in that order; junction bases with no gene match: 6. CDR3 coding DNA: TGTGCCAGCAGCCAAGTTAGCGGGGGGGCTCGGAATGAGCAGTTCTTC. This encodes CASSQVSGGARNEQFF.

This clone has more than one count but fewer than ten. The gene calls are TRBV7-9 and TRBJ1-1; no clear D. V dropped 2 bases and J dropped 6 bases, with 10 bases sitting between them. Germline V gene data show CDR1 as SEHNR and CDR2 as FQNEAQ (reference sequence). CDR3 length equals 13 residues. CDR3 in amino acids: CASSLSGPPEAFF. In DNA, the CDR3 is TGTGCCAGCAGCTTATCAGGCCCTCCTGAAGCTTTCTTT.

This rearrangement joins TRBV18 to TRBJ1-4; a weak D match, TRBD1 (5 bases). The V end lost 3 bases, the J end lost 4 bases, and 12 bases lay between the germline ends. CDR3 length: 15 amino acids. CDR1 is KGHSH and CDR2 is LQKENI in the germline V gene. CDR3 residues: CASSPQGKRNEKLFF. CDR3 bases: TGTGCCAGCTCACCCCAGGGTAAACGTAATGAAAAACTGTTTTTT.

The rearrangement links TRBV5-1 to TRBJ2-1; TRBD1 aligns across 7 bases. The ends lost 3 bases at V and 4 bases at J; junction bases unmatched: 7. Per the germline V gene, CDR1 is SGHRS and CDR2 is YFSETQ. This CDR3 spans 15 amino acids. CDR3 sequence reads: CASSSQTGNYNEQFF. In DNA form, the CDR3 reads TGCGCCAGCAGCTCCCAGACAGGGAATTACAATGAGCAGTTCTTC.

This rearrangement joins TRBV19 to TRBJ2-3; 11 positions match TRBD1. The CDR3 runs 16 residues. From germline, CDR1 is LNHDA and CDR2 SQIVND (reference sequence). Losses at the gene ends were 8 bases for V and 2 bases for J; bases not matched to a gene: 9. The CDR3 loop is CASSSPGQGDTDTQYF. CDR3 in DNA: TGTGCCAGTTCTAGCCCGGGACAGGGGGACACAGATACGCAGTATTTT.

The chain has TRBV5-4 and TRBJ1-2, with 9 positions matching TRBD1. This CDR3 region has 12 residues. The germline CDR1 and CDR2 sequences are SGHNT and YYREEE (reference sequence). The V and J ends lost 3 bases and 8 bases, in that order; junction bases with no gene match: 2. CDR3 DNA sequence: TGTGCCAGCAGCTGGGACAGGGTAGGCTACACCTTC. Amino acids: CASSWDRVGYTF.

The chain recombines TRBV7-9 with TRBJ2-3; 7 bases align to TRBD2. The junction had 5 bases not matched to a gene; V was cut back by 2 bases and J by 9 bases. Per germline, CDR1 SEHNR and CDR2 FQNEAQ (reference sequence). CDR3 length: 13 residues. The DNA for the CDR3 is TGTGCCAGCAGCTTAAGCGGGGCGACCACGCAGTATTTT. This gives the protein CASSLSGATTQYF.